These 8 T cell receptor beta chains were sequenced from one sample in a study of blood T cells in healthy people across ages. Then a second PCR, running about 6 to 11 cycles, was carried out with a sample-barcoded 5' primer and a J-beta primer mix. MiXCR was run by TCRdb on the 5' RACE reads, yielding one entry per CDR3 protein. The top ten hold 7.7% of the sample, which has about 1.7 million distinct CDR3 sequences, under 30% seen once. Sequencing was carried out using blood. The receptors shown here come from a woman aged 25 to 39 in good health.

This rearrangement joins TRBV7-8 to TRBJ2-6; TRBD1 matches at 8 bases. The CDR3 is made up of 18 amino acids. With 1 base clipped from V and 0 bases from J, the junction kept 5 bases outside the gene matches. The germline gives CDR1 SGHVS, CDR2 FQNEAQ. The CDR3 DNA is TGTGCCAGCAGCTTAGAACAGGGGGTCGTCTCTGGGGCCAACGTCCTGACTTTC. This gives the protein CASSLEQGVVSGANVLTF. The whole variable domain, remainder taken from reference TRBV7-8 and TRBJ2-6, is GAGVSQSPRYKVAKRGQDVALRCDPISGHVSLFWYQQALGQGPEFLTYFQNEAQLDKSGLPSDRFFAERPEGSVSTLKIQRTQQEDSAVYLCASSLEQGVVSGANVLTFGAGSRLTVL.

This clonotype has only a few counts. The chain recombines TRBV20-1 with TRBJ2-1; 8 bases align to TRBD2. J gave up 7 bases and V 0 bases, and 8 bases lay outside the gene matches. Germline values: CDR1 DFQATT, CDR2 SNEGSKA (reference sequence). The CDR3 covers 15 residues. CDR3 nucleotides: TGCAGTGCTAGAGATCCGGGGGGGGCGCAGAATGAGCAGTTCTTC. This encodes CSARDPGGAQNEQFF.

The chain recombines TRBV10-3 with TRBJ2-1; 10 nucleotides agree with TRBD2. With the DNA end fitting TRBJ2-7 better, the J assignment may be wrong. Germline lookup yields CDR1 ENHRY and CDR2 SYGVKD. CDR3 length equals 17 residues. In DNA, the CDR3 is TGTGCCATCAGTGGTAGCGGGGGGAATCCCTCCTACAATGAGCAGTACTTC. This encodes CAISGSGGNPSYNEQYF.

V is TRBV29-1 and J is TRBJ1-5; D gene uncertain. The CDR3 is 13 amino acids. Germline CDR1 reads SQVTM; CDR2 reads ANQGSEA. V was trimmed by 6 bases and J by 4 bases, leaving 13 bases between them. CDR3 sequence: CSVQPGGNQPQHF. CDR3 bases: TGCAGCGTCCAGCCCGGCGGGAATCAGCCCCAGCATTTT.

Worth noting for this clonotype: The final CDR3 position lacks the conserved phenylalanine or tryptophan, pointing to a likely read error. The chain combines TRBV30 with TRBJ2-5; unclear D gene. V was shortened by 1 base and J by 11 bases, with 17 bases between the two germline ends. The CDR3 extends over 13 amino acids. CDR1 and CDR2 (germline): GTSNPN, SVGIG (reference sequence). CDR3 nucleotide sequence: TGTGCCTGGAGTGGGCGACTGACACAACGGCAGTACGTC. Protein sequence: CAWSGRLTQRQYV.

The J gene is TRBJ2-4, the V gene TRBV29-1; TRBD1 or TRBD2 may be the D gene (5 bases each). The J call is in doubt because the DNA end fits TRBJ2-7 better. This CDR3 has 16 amino acids. Looked up from germline, CDR1 is SQVTM and CDR2 is ANQGSEA. The CDR3 reads CSVEDRHGGTCYEQYF. CDR3 in DNA: TGCAGCGTTGAAGATCGTCATGGGGGTACTTGCTACGAGCAGTACTTC.

This clonotype was seen ten or more times. The CDR3 loop reads CASSRGQGYNEQFF. CDR3 sequence (DNA): TGTGCCAGCAGTCGGGGACAGGGGTACAATGAGCAGTTCTTC. The V and J genes are TRBV2 and TRBJ2-1, with 10 bases aligning to TRBD1. Per the germline V gene, CDR1 is SNHLY and CDR2 is FYNNEI. V lost 5 bases, J lost 4 bases, and 2 bases stayed unmatched. The CDR3 length is 14 residues.

This chain uses TRBV6-1 with TRBJ1-2, with 7 bases fitting TRBD1. Losses at the gene ends were 6 bases for V and 3 bases for J; bases not matched to a gene: 4. The CDR3 length is 13 residues. CDR1 is MNHNS, CDR2 SASEGT, per germline. The CDR3 is CASRTGWDYGYTF. DNA for the CDR3: TGTGCCAGCAGGACAGGGTGGGACTATGGCTACACCTTC.